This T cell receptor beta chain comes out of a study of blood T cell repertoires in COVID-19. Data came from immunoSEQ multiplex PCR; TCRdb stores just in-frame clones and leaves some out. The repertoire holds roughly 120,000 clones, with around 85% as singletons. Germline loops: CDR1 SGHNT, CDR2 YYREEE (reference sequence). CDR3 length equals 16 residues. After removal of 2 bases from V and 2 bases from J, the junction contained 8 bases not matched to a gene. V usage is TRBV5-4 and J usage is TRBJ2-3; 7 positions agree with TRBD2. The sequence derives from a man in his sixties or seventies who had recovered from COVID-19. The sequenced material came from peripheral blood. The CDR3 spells CASSFSGGGYTDTQYF. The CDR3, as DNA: TGTGCCAGCAGCTTTTCGGGAGGAGGATACACAGATACGCAGTATTTT.